The 26 T cell receptor beta chains reported below all come from one sample, sequenced in a study of T cells in Graves' hyperthyroidism and ophthalmopathy. Template material for amplifying TCR beta CDR3 regions consisted of RNA transcripts. With the HTBI primer set, the TCR CDR3 went through a first round of RT-PCR. TCRdb reanalysed the multiplex PCR reads using MiXCR and keeps one entry per CDR3 protein. The sample shows a few hundred thousand distinct CDR3 sequences, under 15% of them seen only once. Specimen: blood. All receptors derive from a woman aged 30 to 39 with Graves' hyperthyroidism.

This clonotype was picked up many times. The chain couples TRBV5-1 to TRBJ2-1; D might be TRBD2 (7 bases). Trimming cost V 4 bases and J 6 bases, with 17 bases left between them. CDR1 SGHRS and CDR2 YFSETQ come from the germline V gene. The CDR3 covers 15 residues. The CDR3 region has the DNA TGCGCCAGCAGCCGTTTTGAGGGGGGGAGCAATGAGCAGTTCTTC. Its translation: CASSRFEGGSNEQFF.

This clonotype was found a few times. CDR3 in DNA: TGTGCCAGCAGCTTAGAGGGGCGCCCTACGGGCGGGAAGACCCAGTACTTC. This translates into CASSLEGRPTGGKTQYF. This chain joins TRBV7-9 and TRBJ2-5, with D possibly TRBD2 on 6 matching bases. The V gene's germline CDR1 is SEHNR and CDR2 FQNEAQ (reference sequence). V dropped 1 base and J dropped 6 bases, with 21 bases sitting between them. The CDR3 is made up of 17 amino acids. Complete variable domain (other parts from reference TRBV7-9 and TRBJ2-5): DTGVSQNPRHKITKRGQNVTFRCDPISEHNRLYWYRQTLGQGPEFLTYFQNEAQLEKSRLLSDRFSAERPKGSFSTLEIQRTEQGDSAMYLCASSLEGRPTGGKTQYFGPGTRLLVL.

This chain uses TRBV20-1 with TRBJ1-2, with a possible D match to TRBD1 (6 bases). Trimming shortened V by 6 bases and J by 2 bases, and 16 bases separated the two germline ends. CDR3 length equals 14 residues. The germline gives CDR1 DFQATT, CDR2 SNEGSKA (reference sequence). The CDR3 reads CSAPTGGRNYGYTF. CDR3 nucleotide sequence: TGCAGTGCCCCAACCGGGGGGCGGAACTATGGCTACACCTTC.

The chain joins TRBV2 to TRBJ1-4; 9 bases are a match to TRBD1. CDR1 is SNHLY, CDR2 FYNNEI, per germline. The CDR3 consists of 16 residues. The V and J ends lost 5 bases and 8 bases, in that order; junction bases with no gene match: 12. Written as DNA, the CDR3 is TGTGCCAGCAGTTCGCCGACAGGGGGTCAGGAGGAAAAACTGTTTTTT. Protein product: CASSSPTGGQEEKLFF.

This clonotype was recorded at least ten times. The rearrangement uses TRBV24-1 and TRBJ2-1; maybe TRBD1 (7 bases). V shed 6 bases and J shed 8 bases, with 19 bases lying between them. Per the germline V gene, CDR1 is KGHDR and CDR2 is SFDVKD. The CDR3 contains 15 residues. The CDR3 sequence is CATSNLQGGRDEQFF. For the CDR3, the DNA is TGTGCCACCAGTAATCTTCAGGGGGGTCGAGATGAGCAGTTCTTC.

This clonotype was seen a handful of times. The DNA for the CDR3 is TGCAGTGCTAGAGTGGGGGCTGACGGCTACACCTTC. Protein product: CSARVGADGYTF. V is TRBV20-1 and J is TRBJ1-2; a weak D match, TRBD1 (6 bases). The germline gives CDR1 DFQATT, CDR2 SNEGSKA (reference sequence). The V gene lost 1 base and the J gene lost 8 bases, with 11 bases spanning the gap. The CDR3 is 12 amino acids.

There are many counts of this clonotype. In DNA form, the CDR3 reads TGTGCCAGCAGACCGCCCCTGGGAAGCGGGTCCTACGAGCAGTACTTC. Translation: CASRPPLGSGSYEQYF. The chain employs TRBV28 and TRBJ2-7; weak D call: TRBD2 (6 bases). Per the germline V gene, CDR1 is MDHEN and CDR2 is SYDVKM. Trimming left V 6 bases short and J 1 base short, with 19 bases between. The CDR3 loop spans 16 amino acids.

This chain uses TRBV19 with TRBJ2-7; D is uncertain. Trimming took 3 bases from V and 3 from J, leaving 9 bases between them. This CDR3 has 13 amino acids. Germline V lookup: CDR1 LNHDA, CDR2 SQIVND (reference sequence). In DNA form, the CDR3 reads TGTGCCAGTAGTATCGCTAGAAACTACGAGCAGTACTTC. Translation gives CASSIARNYEQYF.

This clonotype was seen many times. This chain joins TRBV15 and TRBJ1-5; 7 positions match TRBD1. The CDR3 has 15 residues. From germline, CDR1 is LNHNV and CDR2 YYDKDF (reference sequence). The junction had 5 bases not matched to a gene; V was cut back by 2 bases and J by 4 bases. The CDR3 loop is CATSRSTGWNQPQHF. The CDR3 nucleotides are TGTGCCACCAGCAGATCGACAGGGTGGAATCAGCCCCAGCATTTT.

This clonotype was detected many times. The rearrangement links TRBV12-3 or TRBV12-4 to TRBJ2-2; 13 nucleotides match TRBD2. This CDR3 has 15 residues. V lost 6 bases, J lost 6 bases, and 4 bases stayed unmatched. CDR3 DNA sequence: TGTGCCAGCAGCAGGACTAGCGGGAGACCCGGGGAGCTGTTTTTT. Protein: CASSRTSGRPGELFF.

This clonotype was counted at least ten times. The chain employs TRBV28 and TRBJ1-1, with 10 bases that match TRBD1. V lost 8 bases, J lost 4 bases, and 10 bases stayed unmatched. Germline loops: CDR1 MDHEN, CDR2 SYDVKM. The CDR3 totals 15 residues. CDR3 bases: TGTGCCAGCTACAAGACAGGGGGCTGGTCCACTGAAGCTTTCTTT. Protein: CASYKTGGWSTEAFF.

This clonotype was observed at least ten times. The chain uses TRBV3-1 and TRBJ2-2; 8 nucleotides line up with TRBD2. Trimming took 1 base from V and 5 from J; bases not matched to a gene: 3. The CDR3 covers 15 residues. Germline assignment: CDR1 LGHDT and CDR2 YNNKEL (reference sequence). The CDR3 region is CASSQGTSGTGELFF. The DNA for the CDR3 is TGTGCCAGCAGCCAAGGAACTAGCGGTACCGGGGAGCTGTTTTTT.

This clonotype was seen ten or more times. Germline is not matched at one junction end, which may reflect a read error. The V gene is TRBV30, the J gene TRBJ2-7; D gene ambiguous. CDR3 length equals 14 residues. CDR1 GTSNPN and CDR2 SVGIG come from the germline V gene (reference sequence). CDR3 region: CAWSSQLPPGEQYF. The DNA for the CDR3 is TGCGCCTGGAGTTCACAGTTACCCCCTGGGGAGCAGTACTTC.

This clonotype was seen at least ten times. The V gene is TRBV11-1, the J gene TRBJ2-5; 10 nucleotides align to TRBD2. The germline gives CDR1 SGHAT, CDR2 FQDESV (reference sequence). This CDR3 is 14 amino acids long. After removal of 8 bases from V and 4 bases from J, the junction contained 7 bases not matched to a gene. The CDR3 spells CASSQRTSGETQYF. The CDR3 DNA reads TGTGCCAGCTCGCAGCGGACTAGCGGAGAGACCCAGTACTTC.

This clonotype was detected ten times or more. This rearrangement joins TRBV6-1 to TRBJ2-1; D is perhaps TRBD1 (6 bases). Trimming pared 0 bases from V and 7 bases from J, leaving 13 bases between. Germline values: CDR1 MNHNS, CDR2 SASEGT. This CDR3 region has 15 residues. The CDR3, as DNA: TGTGCCAGCAGTGAAGCTACGGGACACCTGAATGAGCAGTTCTTC. This translates into CASSEATGHLNEQFF.

The table lists this clonotype with many counts. The V and J genes are TRBV7-9 and TRBJ2-3; D could derive from TRBD1 or TRBD2 (5 bases each). This CDR3 region has 14 residues. Deletions cut 5 bases from V and 1 base from J, with 10 bases between. Germline CDR1 and CDR2: SEHNR and FQNEAQ (reference sequence). The CDR3 region is CASSPGTGTDTQYF. DNA of the CDR3: TGTGCCAGCAGCCCCGGGACCGGCACAGATACGCAGTATTTT.

The J gene is TRBJ2-7, the V gene TRBV28; D is possibly TRBD1 or TRBD2 (5 bases each). CDR3 length equals 16 residues. V dropped 11 bases and J dropped 1 base, with 24 bases sitting between them. Germline CDR1 MDHEN, CDR2 SYDVKM. CDR3 DNA: TGTGCCTCTAAAGCCCAGTCTTCGTGGGGGTCCTACGAGCAGTACTTC. Amino acids: CASKAQSSWGSYEQYF.

The J gene is TRBJ1-1, the V gene TRBV3-1; D unresolved. The CDR3 runs 13 residues. In germline, CDR1 is LGHDT, CDR2 YNNKEL (reference sequence). Trimming took off 7 bases at V and 1 base at J, with 10 bases between the two ends. The chain's CDR3 is CASIAVGNTEAFF. DNA of the CDR3: TGTGCCAGCATCGCGGTGGGGAACACTGAAGCTTTCTTT.

The V and J genes are TRBV18 and TRBJ2-7; weak D call: TRBD1 (6 bases). This CDR3 has 13 amino acids. Trimming cost V 9 bases and J 2 bases, with 14 bases left between them. CDR1 is KGHSH and CDR2 is LQKENI in the germline V gene. CDR3 amino acids: CASCTGLPYEQYF. For the CDR3, the DNA is TGTGCCAGTTGCACAGGGTTGCCCTACGAGCAGTACTTC. The whole variable domain, filled in from reference TRBV18 and TRBJ2-7, reads NAGVMQNPRHLVRRRGQEARLRCSPMKGHSHVYWYRQLPEEGLKFMVYLQKENIIDESGMPKERFSAEFPKEGPSILRIQQVVRGDSAAYFCASCTGLPYEQYFGPGTRLTVT.

The table lists this clonotype with many counts. The V call is TRBV10-3, the J call TRBJ2-2; D is perhaps TRBD1 (6 bases). The V gene lost 0 bases and the J gene lost 0 bases, with 8 bases spanning the gap. Per germline, CDR1 ENHRY and CDR2 SYGVKD. This CDR3 is 16 amino acids long. CDR3 in DNA: TGTGCCATCAGTGAGTCAGGGGGAACGAACACCGGGGAGCTGTTTTTT. This encodes CAISESGGTNTGELFF.

This clonotype was detected ten times or more. V and J are TRBV7-3 and TRBJ1-2; D not resolved. The length of the CDR3 is 13 residues. V was pared by 2 bases and J by 4 bases, with 8 bases between. Germline lookup yields CDR1 SGHTA and CDR2 FQGTGA. CDR3 bases: TGTGCCAGCAGCTTAGTTAAGGGCTATGGCTACACCTTC. The encoded protein is CASSLVKGYGYTF.

In this sample, this clonotype turned up many times. V is TRBV28 and J is TRBJ1-2; perhaps TRBD1 as D (5 bases). Trimming removed 3 bases from V and 3 bases from J, with 11 bases in between. CDR1 and CDR2 from the germline V gene are MDHEN and SYDVKM. This CDR3 has 14 amino acids. CDR3 in DNA: TGTGCCAGCAGTTTGACGCAGGGAGACTATGGCTACACCTTC. Residues: CASSLTQGDYGYTF.

A word on this clonotype: A much larger clone lies one base from this, so it may be a read error. The CDR3 does not end in the conserved phenylalanine or tryptophan, so this is likely a read error. The V call is TRBV12-3 or TRBV12-4, the J call TRBJ1-1, with unresolved D. The CDR3 is 11 residues long. V lost 5 bases and J 3 bases, leaving 4 bases between the germline ends. This CDR3 reads CASSADTEAFL. In DNA form, the CDR3 reads TGTGCCAGCAGTGCGGACACTGAAGCTTTCCTT.

This clonotype was found many times. V gene TRBV11-2 combines with J gene TRBJ2-7; D is possibly TRBD1 (5 bases). From germline, CDR1 is SGHAT and CDR2 FQNNGV. The ends were cut back, 2 bases at V and 3 bases at J, with 8 bases in the middle. The CDR3 has 13 amino acids. As DNA, the CDR3 is TGTGCCAGCAGCTTATACAGGAGCTACGAGCAGTACTTC. Its translation: CASSLYRSYEQYF.

The chain joins TRBV30 to TRBJ2-1; TRBD2 is a possible D gene (6 bases). The V gene's germline CDR1 is GTSNPN and CDR2 SVGIG (reference sequence). V lost 2 bases to trimming and J lost 4 bases, with 12 bases between them. This CDR3 spans 14 amino acids. The CDR3: CAWSLGGTYNEQFF. The CDR3 nucleotides are TGTGCCTGGAGTCTGGGCGGGACTTACAATGAGCAGTTCTTC.

This clonotype has just a few counts. In DNA, the CDR3 is TGTGCCAGCAGTTACTCGTACAGGGCCGAGGTGGGCTACACCTTC. Residues: CASSYSYRAEVGYTF. The V call is TRBV6-5, the J call TRBJ1-2; tentative D call: TRBD1 (6 bases). CDR1 is MNHEY, CDR2 SVGAGI, per germline. V lost 0 bases and J lost 8, with 16 bases in between. The CDR3 covers 15 residues.